Listed below are T cell receptor beta chains from one sample, sequenced in a study of cytotoxic CD8 clonotypes in ibrutinib-treated CLL. The table came from immunoSEQ multiplex PCR; TCRdb's copy has only in-frame clones and leaves some out. The sample lists 15,000 or so clones, approximately 61% seen once, with under 30% in the top ten. The sample in question was PBMCs, obtained after 12 months of ibrutinib treatment. The receptor source for this set is a human donor with chronic lymphocytic leukemia. Both conserved end residues are part of each CDR3. A D gene is named only where the DNA matches it firmly. Clone size, where shown, is once, few, many, or a class for clones that have expanded.

CDR3aa: CASPSTGPPYNEQFF
CDR3nt: TGTGCCAGCCCATCAACGGGACCCCCCTACAATGAGCAGTTCTTC
len: 15
j_gene: TRBJ2-1
d_gene: -
abundance: -
v_gene: TRBV6-1

CDR3aa: CASSQVTAGTVSYEQYF
CDR3nt: TGCGCCAGCAGCCAAGTCACCGCCGGGACAGTATCTTACGAGCAGTACTTC
len: 17
j_gene: TRBJ2-7
d_gene: TRBD1
abundance: -
v_gene: TRBV4-1

CDR3aa: CASSLMAGGDFNEQFF
CDR3nt: TGTGCCAGCAGCTTAATGGCGGGAGGGGATTTTAATGAGCAGTTCTTC
len: 16
j_gene: TRBJ2-1
d_gene: TRBD2
abundance: -
v_gene: TRBV7-3

CDR3aa: CASSPSRDTGNEQFF
CDR3nt: TGTGCCAGCTCACCTTCCCGGGACACAGGGAATGAGCAGTTCTTC
len: 15
j_gene: TRBJ2-1
d_gene: -
abundance: -
v_gene: TRBV18

CDR3aa: CASSAGGSDNEKLFF
CDR3nt: TGTGCCAGCAGCGCAGGGGGCAGTGATAATGAAAAACTGTTTTTT
len: 15
j_gene: TRBJ1-4
d_gene: TRBD1
abundance: -
v_gene: TRBV2

CDR3aa: CASSSNEKLFF
CDR3nt: TGTGCCAGCAGTTCTAATGAAAAACTGTTTTTT
len: 11
j_gene: TRBJ1-4
d_gene: -
abundance: few
v_gene: TRBV28

CDR3aa: CSVAAGGSGELFF
CDR3nt: TGCAGCGTCGCAGCCGGTGGGTCGGGGGAGCTGTTTTTT
len: 13
j_gene: TRBJ2-2
d_gene: -
abundance: medium-sized
v_gene: TRBV29-1

CDR3aa: CAWSLPPGAYEQYF
CDR3nt: TGTGCCTGGAGTTTACCCCCAGGCGCCTACGAGCAGTACTTC
len: 14
j_gene: TRBJ2-7
d_gene: -
abundance: -
v_gene: TRBV30

CDR3aa: CASSSPGSIHEQYF
CDR3nt: TGTGCCAGCAGCTCACCGGGGTCGATCCACGAGCAGTACTTC
len: 14
j_gene: TRBJ2-7
d_gene: -
abundance: -
v_gene: TRBV5-8

CDR3aa: CASSPGQGGGYTF
CDR3nt: TGCGCCAGCAGCCCCGGACAGGGAGGTGGCTACACCTTC
len: 13
j_gene: TRBJ1-2
d_gene: TRBD1
abundance: -
v_gene: TRBV10-1

CDR3aa: CASSSGRVGNEQFF
CDR3nt: TGCGCCAGCAGCTCCGGGCGGGTAGGGAATGAGCAGTTCTTC
len: 14
j_gene: TRBJ2-1
d_gene: -
abundance: -
v_gene: TRBV5-1

CDR3aa: CASSGTGGNQPQHF
CDR3nt: TGTGCCAGCAGCGGGACAGGGGGTAATCAGCCCCAGCATTTT
len: 14
j_gene: TRBJ1-5
d_gene: TRBD1
abundance: -
v_gene: TRBV6-1

CDR3aa: CASSISVDGELFF
CDR3nt: TGTGCCAGTAGTATATCGGTAGACGGGGAGCTGTTTTTT
len: 13
j_gene: TRBJ2-2
d_gene: -
abundance: -
v_gene: TRBV19

CDR3aa: CASSLSGGALNEQFF
CDR3nt: TGCGCCAGCAGCTTGAGTGGGGGTGCCCTCAATGAGCAGTTCTTC
len: 15
j_gene: TRBJ2-1
d_gene: -
abundance: -
v_gene: TRBV5-1

CDR3aa: CASSFTNYNEQFF
CDR3nt: TGTGCCAGCAGCTTCACCAATTACAATGAGCAGTTCTTC
len: 13
j_gene: TRBJ2-1
d_gene: -
abundance: -
v_gene: TRBV5-6

CDR3aa: CASSPGLKNTEAFF
CDR3nt: TGTGCCAGCAGTCCGGGACTTAAGAACACTGAAGCTTTCTTT
len: 14
j_gene: TRBJ1-1
d_gene: -
abundance: -
v_gene: TRBV28

CDR3aa: CASSPGDPMNTEAFF
CDR3nt: TGTGCCAGCAGCCCGGGGGACCCGATGAACACTGAAGCTTTCTTT
len: 15
j_gene: TRBJ1-1
d_gene: -
abundance: -
v_gene: TRBV7-9

CDR3aa: CASSPQDAYGYTF
CDR3nt: TGTGCCAGCTCACCACAGGATGCCTATGGCTACACCTTC
len: 13
j_gene: TRBJ1-2
d_gene: -
abundance: -
v_gene: TRBV18

CDR3aa: CASSRSGGEKLFF
CDR3nt: TGTGCCAGCAGCCGGAGTGGGGGTGAAAAACTGTTTTTT
len: 13
j_gene: TRBJ1-4
d_gene: -
abundance: -
v_gene: TRBV11-1

CDR3aa: CASTPGSEGGELFF
CDR3nt: TGTGCCAGCACCCCCGGGTCCGAGGGGGGGGAGCTGTTTTTT
len: 14
j_gene: TRBJ2-2
d_gene: -
abundance: -
v_gene: TRBV7-8

CDR3aa: CASSQNPDRASEAFF
CDR3nt: TGCGCCAGCAGCCAGAACCCGGACAGGGCGTCTGAAGCTTTCTTT
len: 15
j_gene: TRBJ1-1
d_gene: TRBD1
abundance: -
v_gene: TRBV5-1

CDR3aa: CASKWGTGYQPQHF
CDR3nt: TGTGCCAGCAAATGGGGGACAGGGTATCAGCCCCAGCATTTT
len: 14
j_gene: TRBJ1-5
d_gene: TRBD1
abundance: -
v_gene: TRBV28

CDR3aa: CASRAGPGSAYEQFF
CDR3nt: TGTGCCAGTAGGGCGGGCCCGGGGTCGGCCTATGAGCAGTTCTTC
len: 15
j_gene: TRBJ2-1
d_gene: -
abundance: -
v_gene: TRBV19

CDR3aa: CASSVATGTQYF
CDR3nt: TGTGCCAGCAGCGTAGCTACCGGGACCCAGTACTTC
len: 12
j_gene: TRBJ2-5
d_gene: -
abundance: -
v_gene: TRBV9